This is a list of T cell receptor beta chains from one sample in a study of radiotherapy plus CTLA-4 blockade in lung cancer. TCRdb's copy holds only in-frame clones and misses some; the assay was immunoSEQ multiplex PCR. Among fewer than 85,000 clones listed, around 86% were seen once. The specimen comprised peripheral blood, sampled from a patient treated with radiotherapy plus ipilimumab. These receptors came from a human donor with non-small cell lung cancer who had stable disease on radiotherapy plus ipilimumab. The CDR3 runs from the conserved cysteine through the conserved F or W. A D gene is named only where the DNA matches it firmly. Clone size, where shown, is once, few, many, or a class for clones that have expanded.

>TRBD1|TRBV10-1|NA|TRBJ2-2|18
TGCGCCAGCAGTGAGTCGACTCTGGGGACAGGGAACACCGGGGAGCTGTTTTTT
CASSESTLGTGNTGELFF
>TRBD1|TRBV27|once|TRBJ1-4|17
TGTGCCAGCAGTTTATTCGGCCCGGGACAGACTAATGAAAAACTGTTTTTT
CASSLFGPGQTNEKLFF
>TRBD2|TRBV10-2|NA|TRBJ2-6|16
TGCGCCAGTTGTCCTAGCGGGACGTCTGGGGCCAACGTCCTGACTTTC
CASCPSGTSGANVLTF
>TRBD1|TRBV28|NA|TRBJ1-5|13
TGTGCCACCATCGGACAGGTGGATCAGCCCCAGCATTTT
CATIGQVDQPQHF
>NA|TRBV11-2|NA|TRBJ1-2|16
TGTGCCAGCAGCTTAGGTTTGAGTCTCCTGAATGATGGCTACACCTTC
CASSLGLSLLNDGYTF
>TRBD1|TRBV5-1|few|TRBJ2-7|12
TGCGCCAGCAGCTTTGGGACAGGCGAGCAGTACTTC
CASSFGTGEQYF
>NA|TRBV7-9|NA|TRBJ2-2|14
TGTGCCAGCGGTCCGGGACTTCTGGGCGGGGAGCTGTTTTTT
CASGPGLLGGELFF
>NA|TRBV12-5|NA|TRBJ2-1|16
TGTGCTAGTGGTTTGGAGGTGGGAGTTGCCTACAATGAGCAGTTCTTC
CASGLEVGVAYNEQFF
>NA|TRBV5-4|NA|TRBJ2-5|13
TGTGCCAGCAGCTTTGACAGAACAGAGACCCAGTACTTC
CASSFDRTETQYF
>TRBD1|TRBV19|NA|TRBJ1-6|15
TGTGCCAGTAGTATAGACCGGGACAGGGGTTCACCCCTCCACTTT
CASSIDRDRGSPLHF
>NA|TRBV19|few|TRBJ1-6|14
TGTGCCAGTAGTGCCGGGATTCCTAATTCACCCCTCCACTTT
CASSAGIPNSPLHF
>NA|TRBV9|once|TRBJ1-1|13
TGTGCCAGCAGCGTAGCAAGGGCTACTGAAGCCTTCTTT
CASSVARATEAFF
>NA|TRBV6-5|NA|TRBJ1-6|13
TGTGCCAGCAGTGAAGCGCTAAAGGGGATCCTCCACTTT
CASSEALKGILHF
>NA|TRBV10-1|NA|TRBJ2-2|14
TGCGCCAGCAGTCGGGACTCGAACACCGGGGAGCTGTTTTTT
CASSRDSNTGELFF
>TRBD1|TRBV28|few|TRBJ1-4|16
TGTGCCAGCAGTTTGCCTAAGGGACAGGGTGGTGAAAAACTGTTTTTT
CASSLPKGQGGEKLFF
>NA|TRBV10-3|NA|TRBJ1-5|16
TGTGCCATCAGTGAGGGGTCAGGGATAATTCCTCAGCCCCAGCATTTT
CAISEGSGIIPQPQHF
>TRBD1|TRBV19|NA|TRBJ2-7|14
TGTGCCAGTAGTACCGGGACAGGGGGCTACGAGCAGTACTTC
CASSTGTGGYEQYF
>TRBD2|TRBV2|NA|TRBJ2-3|15
TGTGCCAGCAGTTCTAGCGGGACTGGCACAGATACGCAGTATTTT
CASSSSGTGTDTQYF
>NA|TRBV5-1|few|TRBJ2-7|12
TGCGCCAGCAGTCCAGGGGTTGGCGAGCAGTACTTC
CASSPGVGEQYF
>TRBD2|TRBV5-1|NA|TRBJ2-3|19
TGCGCCAGCAGCTTGGGGGGACAAGGCCGGACTAGCTGGGCAGATACGCAGTATTTT
CASSLGGQGRTSWADTQYF
>TRBD1|TRBV5-8|NA|TRBJ1-3|14
TGTGCCAGCAGCCGTCCCGACAGGGGCAACACCATATATTTT
CASSRPDRGNTIYF
>TRBD1|TRBV11-2|NA|TRBJ1-6|14
TGTGCCAGCAGCGAACAGGGGGGAAATTCACCCCTCCACTTT
CASSEQGGNSPLHF
>NA|TRBV30|NA|TRBJ2-7|14
TGTGCCTGGACCCTGGGTGGGGGCATCTACGAGCAGTACTTC
CAWTLGGGIYEQYF
>TRBD1|TRBV4-1|NA|TRBJ2-7|15
TGCGCCAGCAGCCAAGATCTTGACAGGGGCAACGAGCAGTACTTC
CASSQDLDRGNEQYF
>TRBD1|TRBV27|NA|TRBJ1-1|15
TGTGCCAGCAGTTTAAGGACAGGGGGTACCACTGAAGCTTTCTTT
CASSLRTGGTTEAFF
>TRBD2|TRBV5-1|NA|TRBJ2-7|20
TGCGCCAGCAGCGTGGGACTAGCGGGGGCGTCCTCAAATCCGATCTACGAGCAGTACTTC
CASSVGLAGASSNPIYEQYF